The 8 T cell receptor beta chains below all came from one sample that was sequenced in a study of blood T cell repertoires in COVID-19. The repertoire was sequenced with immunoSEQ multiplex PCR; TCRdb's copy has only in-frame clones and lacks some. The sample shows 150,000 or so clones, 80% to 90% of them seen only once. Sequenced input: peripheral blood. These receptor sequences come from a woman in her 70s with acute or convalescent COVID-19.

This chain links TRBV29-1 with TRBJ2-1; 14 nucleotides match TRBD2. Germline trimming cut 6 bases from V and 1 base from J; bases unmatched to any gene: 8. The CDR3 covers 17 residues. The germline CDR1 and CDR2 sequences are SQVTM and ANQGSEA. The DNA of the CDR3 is TGCAGCGTCTCCGGGACTAGCGGGAGCGGTTCCTACAATGAGCAGTTCTTC. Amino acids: CSVSGTSGSGSYNEQFF.

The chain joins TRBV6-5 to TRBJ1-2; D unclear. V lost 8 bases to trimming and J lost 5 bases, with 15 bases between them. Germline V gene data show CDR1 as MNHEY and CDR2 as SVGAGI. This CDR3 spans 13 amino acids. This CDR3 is CASHPGRPYGYTF. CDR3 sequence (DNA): TGTGCCAGCCACCCAGGCCGACCTTATGGCTACACCTTC.

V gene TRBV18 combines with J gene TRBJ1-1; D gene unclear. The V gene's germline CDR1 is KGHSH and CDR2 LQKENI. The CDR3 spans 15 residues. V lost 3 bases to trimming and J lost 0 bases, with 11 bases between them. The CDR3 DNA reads TGTGCCAGCTCACCTCCGACACAAATGAACACTGAAGCTTTCTTT. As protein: CASSPPTQMNTEAFF. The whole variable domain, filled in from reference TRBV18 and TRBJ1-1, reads NAGVMQNPRHLVRRRGQEARLRCSPMKGHSHVYWYRQLPEEGLKFMVYLQKENIIDESGMPKERFSAEFPKEGPSILRIQQVVRGDSAAYFCASSPPTQMNTEAFFGQGTRLTVV.

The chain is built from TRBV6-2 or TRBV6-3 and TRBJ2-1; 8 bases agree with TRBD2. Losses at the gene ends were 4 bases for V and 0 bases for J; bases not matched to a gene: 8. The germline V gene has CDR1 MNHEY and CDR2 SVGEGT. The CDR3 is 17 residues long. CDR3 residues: CASSFRLAGYSYNEQFF. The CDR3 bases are TGTGCCAGCAGTTTTCGGTTAGCGGGGTACTCCTACAATGAGCAGTTCTTC.

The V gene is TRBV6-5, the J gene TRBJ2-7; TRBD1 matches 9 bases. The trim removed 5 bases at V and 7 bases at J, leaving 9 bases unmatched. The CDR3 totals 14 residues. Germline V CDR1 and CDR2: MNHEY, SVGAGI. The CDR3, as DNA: TGTGCCAGCAGTATCGGGACAGGGAACCATGAGCAGTACTTC. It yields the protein CASSIGTGNHEQYF.

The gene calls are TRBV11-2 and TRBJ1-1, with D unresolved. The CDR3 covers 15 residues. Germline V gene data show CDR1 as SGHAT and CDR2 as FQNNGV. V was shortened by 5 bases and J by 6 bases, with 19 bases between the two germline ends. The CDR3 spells CASSPEGGVGSEAFF. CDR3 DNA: TGTGCCAGCAGCCCAGAGGGTGGGGTGGGATCTGAAGCTTTCTTT. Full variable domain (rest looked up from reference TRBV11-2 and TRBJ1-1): EAGVAQSPRYKIIEKRQSVAFWCNPISGHATLYWYQQILGQGPKLLIQFQNNGVVDDSQLPKDRFSAERLKGVDSTLKIQPAKLEDSAVYLCASSPEGGVGSEAFFGQGTRLTVV.

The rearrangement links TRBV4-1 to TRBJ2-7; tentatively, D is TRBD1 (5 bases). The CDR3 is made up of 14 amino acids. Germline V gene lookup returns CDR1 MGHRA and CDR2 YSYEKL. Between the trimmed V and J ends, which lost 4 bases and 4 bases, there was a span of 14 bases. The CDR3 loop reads CASSRNSREYEQYF. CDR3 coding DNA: TGCGCCAGCAGCCGGAACTCCAGGGAATACGAGCAGTACTTC.

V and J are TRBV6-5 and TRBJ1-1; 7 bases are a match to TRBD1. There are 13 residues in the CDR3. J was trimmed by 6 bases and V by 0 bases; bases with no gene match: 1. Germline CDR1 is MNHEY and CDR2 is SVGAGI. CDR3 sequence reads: CASSYSDRAEAFF. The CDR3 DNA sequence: TGTGCCAGCAGTTACTCCGACAGGGCTGAAGCTTTCTTT.